This T cell receptor (beta chain) is drawn from a study of T-cell reconstitution after alpha-beta-depleted transplantation in children. This clonotype came up many times. CDR3 length: 17 residues. Looked up from germline, CDR1 is SGHTA and CDR2 is FQGNSA. Losses at the gene ends were 5 bases for V and 4 bases for J; bases not matched to a gene: 11. Researchers prepared the TCRbeta library using unique molecular identifiers, the study reports. TCRdb analysed the PCR reads with MiXCR anew, one entry per CDR3 protein. Among around 500,000 distinct CDR3 sequences listed, around an eighth were seen once. Source: PBMCs from the stem cell graft donor, taken from the stem cell graft. This receptor was identified in a human donor who donated a stem cell graft to a child with combined immunodeficiency. V and J are TRBV7-2 and TRBJ2-3; 11 bases line up with TRBD2. The CDR3 DNA is TGTGCCAGCAGCGAGTATAGCGGGGGGGCCGCCGCAGATACGCAGTATTTT. Its protein product is CASSEYSGGAAADTQYF.